The subject of this entry is one T cell receptor beta chain. Its antigen is unidentified. The sample originates from a study of shared clonotypes between healthy human individuals. Study results and caveats: Sample collection involved blood only; tissue repertoires are likely different.

With V trimmed by 2 bases and J by 1 base, 2 bases remained unmatched. The length of the CDR3 is 18 residues. The germline V gene has CDR1 MNHEY and CDR2 SMNVEV (reference sequence). Clones were sequenced by immunoSEQ multiplex PCR, and TCRdb holds only the in-frame ones, with some missing. The top ten hold approximately 0.5% of the sample, which has more than 850,000 clones, 78% seen once. All donors were healthy HIV-negative adults lacking recent acute infections or vaccinations. Sequencing was done on a sample of memory CD4+ T cells from PBMCs. The subset denotes: CD45RA-negative fraction. The source of this sequence is a man aged 18 to 30 in good health. Some clones in this sample may be carry-over from other donors' samples. This chain links TRBV27 with TRBJ2-2; 15 nucleotides align to TRBD2. CDR3 in amino acids: CASSLLGLAGGNTGELFF. CDR3 DNA: TGTGCCAGCAGTTTACTGGGACTAGCGGGAGGGAACACCGGGGAGCTGTTTTTT.